These T cell receptor beta chains were read from a single sample in a study of persistence of HIV-infected CD4 T cells. These receptors' antigens are unknown. Repertoires were generated with immunoSEQ multiplex PCR, while TCRdb's copy carries only in-frame clones and drops some. This sample carries over 30,000 clones, about 80% of them seen once, and the ten largest clones take about 6%. The sequenced sample was CD4+ T cells sorted from PBMCs after approximately 19-hour stimulation, obtained from a patient who received antiretroviral therapy. These receptors were collected from an adult woman with HIV who was CMV-seropositive. The CDR3 runs from the conserved cysteine through the conserved F or W. The D gene is left open where the match is weak. Not all rows give a size; the values are once, few, many and, for expanded clones, a class.

NA	TRBJ2-1	TRBV24-1	NA	CATSKEAQGYNEQFF	TGTGCCACCAGTAAGGAGGCCCAGGGCTACAATGAGCAGTTCTTC
NA	TRBJ2-5	TRBV3-1/TRBV3-2	once	CASSQFLTGQETQYF	TGTGCCAGCAGCCAATTCCTTACAGGTCAAGAGACCCAGTACTTC
TRBD1	TRBJ2-4	TRBV5-4	NA	CASSLVWTGQGAAKNIQYF	TGTGCCAGCAGCTTAGTCTGGACGGGACAGGGCGCAGCCAAAAACATTCAGTACTTC
TRBD1	TRBJ1-4	TRBV27	NA	CASSWTGGISREKLFF	TGTGCCAGCAGTTGGACAGGGGGGATCTCTCGGGAAAAACTGTTTTTT
TRBD1	TRBJ2-5	TRBV18	NA	CASSPPGTGGETQYF	TGTGCCAGCTCACCACCGGGGACAGGCGGAGAGACCCAGTACTTC
TRBD1	TRBJ1-2	TRBV15	NA	CATSRDKTRGTSNNYGYTF	TGTGCCACCAGCAGAGATAAAACCAGGGGGACTTCAAATAACTATGGCTACACCTTC
NA	TRBJ2-3	TRBV9	NA	CASSVAGGRTDTQYF	TGTGCCAGCAGCGTAGCGGGGGGCCGGACAGATACGCAGTATTTT
TRBD2	TRBJ2-3	TRBV7-3	NA	CASSSPGTSGDTQYF	TGTGCCAGCAGCTCCCCCGGGACTAGCGGAGATACGCAGTATTTT
TRBD1	TRBJ1-4	TRBV10-3	NA	CAISGQVPNEKLFF	TGTGCCATCAGCGGACAGGTCCCAAATGAAAAACTGTTTTTT
TRBD1	TRBJ2-5	TRBV6-4	NA	CASSSDNDRDRGRETQYF	TGTGCCAGCAGTTCCGACAACGACCGGGACAGGGGACGAGAGACCCAGTACTTC
NA	TRBJ2-3	TRBV7-2	NA	CASSLEPGAQRTQYF	TGTGCCAGCAGCTTAGAACCGGGGGCCCAACGTACGCAGTATTTT
NA	TRBJ1-1	TRBV5-6	NA	CASSWPGETEAFF	TGTGCCAGCAGCTGGCCGGGGGAAACTGAAGCTTTCTTT
NA	TRBJ1-2	TRBV2	few	CARPHRESVYGYTF	TGTGCCCGGCCCCACCGGGAGTCTGTGTATGGCTACACCTTC
NA	TRBJ2-5	TRBV5-1	NA	CASSSLTSSETQYF	TGCGCCAGCAGCTCCCTGACTTCATCGGAGACCCAGTACTTC
NA	TRBJ1-1	TRBV3-1/TRBV3-2	NA	CASSRGAGGREAFF	TGTGCCAGCAGCCGGGGGGCCGGGGGACGCGAAGCTTTCTTT
NA	TRBJ1-2	TRBV7-9	NA	CASSLGGVDQGNYGYTF	TGTGCCAGCAGCTTAGGAGGGGTTGATCAGGGTAACTATGGCTACACCTTC
TRBD2	TRBJ2-1	TRBV12-3/TRBV12-4	NA	CGSGGGNEQFF	TGTGGTAGCGGGGGCGGGAATGAGCAGTTCTTC
NA	TRBJ2-5	TRBV25-1	NA	CASSEFMANQETQYF	TGTGCCAGCAGTGAATTTATGGCTAACCAAGAGACCCAGTACTTC
NA	TRBJ2-7	TRBV2	NA	CASRNRQGGHEQYF	TGTGCCAGCAGAAACAGACAGGGAGGCCACGAGCAGTACTTC
NA	TRBJ1-6	TRBV7-3	NA	CASSLANSPLHF	TGTGCCAGCAGCTTAGCTAATTCACCCCTCCACTTT
NA	TRBJ2-5	TRBV4-3	NA	CASSQEGGSQETQYF	TGCGCCAGCAGCCAAGAGGGGGGCAGCCAAGAGACCCAGTACTTC
TRBD2	TRBJ2-3	TRBV5-1	NA	CASTLAGRTDTQYF	TGCGCCAGCACACTAGCGGGACGCACAGATACGCAGTATTTT
NA	TRBJ1-3	TRBV6-1	NA	CASSDQQARTIYF	TGTGCCAGCAGTGATCAACAGGCTCGCACCATATATTTT
TRBD2	TRBJ2-7	TRBV25-1	few	CASSGRTSGGNHEQYF	TGTGCCAGCAGTGGTCGGACTAGCGGGGGGAACCACGAGCAGTACTTC
TRBD1	TRBJ1-1	TRBV6-5	NA	CASRAQGQLNTEAFF	TGTGCCAGCAGGGCTCAGGGACAGTTGAACACTGAAGCTTTCTTT
NA	TRBJ2-7	TRBV11-3	once	CASSLNPGAYEQYF	TGTGCCAGCAGCTTGAATCCTGGGGCCTACGAGCAGTACTTC
NA	TRBJ1-6	TRBV30	NA	CAWRGPGTYNSPLHF	TGTGCCTGGAGGGGACCCGGGACCTATAATTCACCCCTCCACTTT
NA	TRBJ1-2	TRBV28	few	CASSLMGYGYTF	TGTGCCAGCAGTTTAATGGGGTATGGCTACACCTTC
NA	TRBJ1-1	TRBV18	NA	CASSPGLKQNTEAFF	TGTGCCAGCTCACCGGGCCTTAAACAGAACACTGAAGCTTTCTTT
NA	TRBJ1-2	TRBV30	NA	CASEPARGYYGYTF	TGTGCCTCTGAACCCGCCAGGGGTTACTATGGCTACACCTTC
TRBD1	TRBJ1-5	TRBV7-2	NA	CASSSRDRDNQPQHF	TGTGCCAGCAGCAGCCGGGACAGGGACAATCAGCCCCAGCATTTT
NA	TRBJ1-4	TRBV5-1	NA	CASSTGRAANEKLFF	TGCGCCAGCAGCACCGGGCGGGCGGCTAATGAAAAACTGTTTTTT
NA	TRBJ1-4	TRBV5-1	NA	CASSGQGMGTNEKLFF	TGCGCCAGCAGCGGGCAGGGGATGGGGACTAATGAAAAACTGTTTTTT
TRBD1	TRBJ1-2	TRBV25-1	NA	CASRKESGGQYGYTF	TGTGCCAGCAGAAAAGAGTCAGGGGGTCAATATGGCTACACCTTC
NA	TRBJ1-5	TRBV27	NA	CASSTLGQPQHF	TGTGCCAGCAGTACCCTCGGTCAGCCCCAGCATTTT
TRBD2	TRBJ2-7	TRBV7-2	NA	CASSLSGLAGSYEQYF	TGTGCCAGCAGCTTATCGGGACTAGCGGGCTCCTACGAGCAGTACTTC
NA	TRBJ1-3	TRBV9	NA	CASTTGLSSGNTIYF	TGTGCCAGCACCACAGGCCTGAGCTCTGGAAACACCATATATTTT
NA	TRBJ1-5	TRBV19	NA	CASSLRENQPQHF	TGTGCCAGTAGTTTACGGGAGAATCAGCCCCAGCATTTT
NA	TRBJ2-3	TRBV20-1	NA	CSASQSDTQYF	TGCAGTGCTTCCCAATCCGATACGCAGTATTTT
TRBD1	TRBJ1-2	TRBV9	NA	CASLRDSYGYTF	TGTGCCAGCCTCCGGGACAGCTATGGCTACACCTTC
TRBD1	TRBJ2-4	TRBV28	NA	CATSLPGTGINIQYF	TGTGCCACCTCGCTGCCGGGGACAGGGATCAACATTCAGTACTTC
NA	TRBJ2-3	TRBV7-3	NA	CASSFTRQDCTDTQYF	TGTGCCAGCAGCTTTACGCGACAGGACTGCACAGATACGCAGTATTTT
NA	TRBJ1-1	TRBV18	NA	CASSPPSSLNTEAFF	TGTGCCAGCTCACCACCGAGCAGTCTAAACACTGAAGCTTTCTTT
NA	TRBJ2-3	TRBV27	once	CASSLLIGPSGRPGGDTQYF	TGTGCCAGCAGTTTACTTATCGGCCCCTCGGGACGGCCAGGAGGAGATACGCAGTATTTT
NA	TRBJ1-1	TRBV29-1	few	CSARQTLRDTEAFF	TGCAGCGCCAGACAGACACTCAGGGACACTGAAGCTTTCTTT
NA	TRBJ1-1	TRBV24-1	NA	CATMAGMNTEAFF	TGTGCCACCATGGCGGGGATGAACACTGAAGCTTTCTTT
TRBD1	TRBJ2-1	TRBV28	NA	CASSLQGAYNEQFF	TGTGCCAGCAGTTTGCAGGGGGCGTACAATGAGCAGTTCTTC
NA	TRBJ2-5	TRBV28	NA	CASSSRDVETQYF	TGTGCCAGCAGTTCGCGGGACGTCGAGACCCAGTACTTC
NA	TRBJ2-7	TRBV6-1	NA	CASSESIGGYYEQYF	TGTGCCAGCAGTGAGAGTATCGGTGGCTACTACGAGCAGTACTTC
NA	TRBJ2-7	TRBV4-3	NA	CASSPRTPGDEQYF	TGCGCCAGCAGCCCTCGTACCCCCGGGGACGAGCAGTACTTC
TRBD1	TRBJ2-2	TRBV18	NA	CASSPRGQANTGELFF	TGTGCCAGCTCACCACGGGGACAGGCGAACACCGGGGAGCTGTTTTTT
NA	TRBJ1-5	TRBV10-3	NA	CAISESTGPSNQPQHF	TGTGCCATCAGTGAGTCGACGGGGCCGAGCAATCAGCCCCAGCATTTT
TRBD2	TRBJ2-3	TRBV18	NA	CASSPGRGTDTQYF	TGTGCCAGCTCCCCCGGGAGGGGCACAGATACGCAGTATTTT
NA	TRBJ1-5	TRBV7-8	NA	CASSLGGGYPPQHF	TGTGCCAGCAGCTTAGGGGGCGGATATCCGCCCCAGCATTTT
NA	TRBJ2-7	TRBV5-1	NA	CASSLGGSSYEQYF	TGCGCCAGCAGCTTAGGTGGTTCATCCTACGAGCAGTACTTC